This TCR beta chain was profiled in a study of T cell repertoires in cytomegalovirus infection. Study-level points and caveats: CMV-specific HLA-C-restricted TCR beta clonotypes dominated the ex vivo response.

This CDR3 has 11 residues. CDR1 and CDR2 from the germline V gene are SGHTA and FQGNSA. Trimming stripped 5 bases from V and 10 bases from J, with 11 bases between. This clonotype was found many times. Its specificity is unknown. TCRdb called the reads again in MiXCR, with one record for every CDR3 protein. Of some 700,000 distinct CDR3 sequences listed, about 40% were seen once; the top ten hold more than 2.5%. The sequencing sample was made of PBMCs. The chain links TRBV7-2 to TRBJ2-5; D ambiguous. The sequence was obtained from a human donor in good health (CMV status not recorded). Some clones in this sample may be carry-over from other donors' samples. CDR3 bases: TGTGCCAGCAGCGCGTGGGGTTTCCAGTACTTC. Translated: CASSAWGFQYF.